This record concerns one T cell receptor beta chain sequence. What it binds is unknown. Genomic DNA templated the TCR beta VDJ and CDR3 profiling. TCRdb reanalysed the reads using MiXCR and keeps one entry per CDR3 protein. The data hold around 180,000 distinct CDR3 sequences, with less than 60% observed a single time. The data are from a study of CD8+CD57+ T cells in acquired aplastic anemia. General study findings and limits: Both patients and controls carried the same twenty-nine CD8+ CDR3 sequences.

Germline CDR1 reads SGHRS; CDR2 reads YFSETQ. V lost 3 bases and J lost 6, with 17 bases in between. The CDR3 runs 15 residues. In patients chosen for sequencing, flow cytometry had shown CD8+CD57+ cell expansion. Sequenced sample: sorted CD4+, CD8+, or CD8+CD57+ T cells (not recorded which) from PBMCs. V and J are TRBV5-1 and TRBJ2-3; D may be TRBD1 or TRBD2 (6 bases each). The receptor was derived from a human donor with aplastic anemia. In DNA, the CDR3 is TGCGCCAGCAGCTCACAGGGACCTAGCGCGGATACGCAGTATTTT. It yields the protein CASSSQGPSADTQYF.